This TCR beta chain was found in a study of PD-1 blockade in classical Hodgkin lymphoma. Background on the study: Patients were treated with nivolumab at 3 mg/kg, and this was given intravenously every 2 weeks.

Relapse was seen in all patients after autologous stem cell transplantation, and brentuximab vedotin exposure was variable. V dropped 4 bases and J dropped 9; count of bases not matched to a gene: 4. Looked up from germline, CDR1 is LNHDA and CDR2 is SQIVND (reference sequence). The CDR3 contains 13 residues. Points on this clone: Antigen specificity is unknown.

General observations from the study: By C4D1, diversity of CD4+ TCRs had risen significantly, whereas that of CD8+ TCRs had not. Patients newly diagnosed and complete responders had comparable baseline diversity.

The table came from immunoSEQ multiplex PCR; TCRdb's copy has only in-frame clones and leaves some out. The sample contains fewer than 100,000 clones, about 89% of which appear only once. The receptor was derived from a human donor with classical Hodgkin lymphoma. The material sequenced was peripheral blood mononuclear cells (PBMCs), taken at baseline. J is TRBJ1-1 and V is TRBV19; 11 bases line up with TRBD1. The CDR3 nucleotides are TGTGCCAGTAGTACGCGGGACAGGGGGAAAGCTTTCTTT. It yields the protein CASSTRDRGKAFF.